This record concerns one T cell receptor (beta chain) sequence. These data are taken from a study of blood T cell repertoires in COVID-19. Profiling relied on immunoSEQ multiplex PCR, and the TCRdb table lists in-frame clones only, not all of them. The table has around 230,000 clones, about 85% seen once. The V gene lost 6 bases and the J gene lost 6 bases, with 20 bases spanning the gap. Germline CDR1 is SGHRS and CDR2 is YFSETQ. The CDR3 extends over 15 amino acids. Material for sequencing was peripheral blood. The chain combines TRBV5-1 with TRBJ2-3; D is perhaps TRBD2 (8 bases). This clonotype was obtained from a woman at least 80 years old with acute or convalescent COVID-19. CDR3 sequence (DNA): TGCGCCAGCACTATCGCGACAGGGACTAGGGATACGCAGTATTTT. This gives the protein CASTIATGTRDTQYF. Based on the CDR3 plus reference TRBV5-1 and TRBJ2-3, the full variable domain is KAGVTQTPRYLIKTRGQQVTLSCSPISGHRSVSWYQQTPGQGLQFLFEYFSETQRNKGNFPGRFSGRQFSNSRSEMNVSTLELGDSALYLCASTIATGTRDTQYFGPGTRLTVL.